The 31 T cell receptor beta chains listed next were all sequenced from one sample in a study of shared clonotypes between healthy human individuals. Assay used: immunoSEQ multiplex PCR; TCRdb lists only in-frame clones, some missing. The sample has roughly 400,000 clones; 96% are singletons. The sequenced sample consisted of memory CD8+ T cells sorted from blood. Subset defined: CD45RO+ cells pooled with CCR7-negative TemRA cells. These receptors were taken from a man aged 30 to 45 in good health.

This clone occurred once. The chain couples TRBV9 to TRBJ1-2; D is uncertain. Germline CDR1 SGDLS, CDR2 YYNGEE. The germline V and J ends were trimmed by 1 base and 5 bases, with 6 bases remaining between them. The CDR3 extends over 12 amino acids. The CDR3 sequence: CASSVWAYGYTF. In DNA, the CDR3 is TGTGCCAGCAGCGTATGGGCGTATGGCTACACCTTC.

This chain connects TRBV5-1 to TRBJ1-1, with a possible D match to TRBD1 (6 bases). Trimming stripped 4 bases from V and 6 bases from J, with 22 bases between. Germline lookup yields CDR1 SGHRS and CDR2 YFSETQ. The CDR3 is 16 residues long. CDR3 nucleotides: TGCGCCAGCAGCCCGCCTGGGGGCAGGGCAATTTCTGAAGCTTTCTTT. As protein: CASSPPGGRAISEAFF.

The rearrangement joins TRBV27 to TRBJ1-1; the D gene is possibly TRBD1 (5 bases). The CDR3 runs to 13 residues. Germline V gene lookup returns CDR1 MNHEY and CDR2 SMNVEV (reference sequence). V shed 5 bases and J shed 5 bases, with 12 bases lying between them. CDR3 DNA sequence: TGTGCCAGCAGTAGCGTCGGGGGAACTGAAGCTTTCTTT. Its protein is CASSSVGGTEAFF.

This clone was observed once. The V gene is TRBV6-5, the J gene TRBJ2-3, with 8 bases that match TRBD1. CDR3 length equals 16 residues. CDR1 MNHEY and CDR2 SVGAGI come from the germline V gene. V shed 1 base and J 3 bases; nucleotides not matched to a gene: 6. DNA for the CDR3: TGTGCCAGCAGTTACTTTGGACAGGGATTAACAGATACGCAGTATTTT. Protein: CASSYFGQGLTDTQYF.

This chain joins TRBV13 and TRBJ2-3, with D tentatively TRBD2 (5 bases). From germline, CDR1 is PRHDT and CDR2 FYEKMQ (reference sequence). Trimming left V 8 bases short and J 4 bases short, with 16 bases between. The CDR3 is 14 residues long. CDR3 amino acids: CASADYSSPDTQYF. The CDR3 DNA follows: TGTGCCAGCGCTGACTACTCTTCCCCAGATACGCAGTATTTT.

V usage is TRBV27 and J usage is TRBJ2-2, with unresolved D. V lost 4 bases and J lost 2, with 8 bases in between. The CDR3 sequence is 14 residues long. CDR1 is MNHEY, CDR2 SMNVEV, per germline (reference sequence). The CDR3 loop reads CASSSVINTGELFF. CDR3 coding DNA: TGTGCCAGCAGTTCCGTAATAAACACCGGGGAGCTGTTTTTT.

The CDR3 region is CASSFRRVSGLEETQYF. CDR3 nucleotides: TGTGCCAGCAGCTTCCGGCGGGTGAGTGGGCTAGAAGAGACCCAGTACTTC. This rearrangement joins TRBV7-9 to TRBJ2-5, with D possibly matching TRBD2 (5 bases). The CDR3 runs to 17 residues. CDR1 is SEHNR, CDR2 FQNEAQ, per germline (reference sequence). Deletions cut 3 bases from V and 3 bases from J, with 20 bases between.

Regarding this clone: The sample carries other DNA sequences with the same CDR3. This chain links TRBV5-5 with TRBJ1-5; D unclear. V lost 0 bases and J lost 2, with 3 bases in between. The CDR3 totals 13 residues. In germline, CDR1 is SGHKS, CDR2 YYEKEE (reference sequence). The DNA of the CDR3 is TGTGCCAGCAGCTTGGATGGCAATCAGCCCCAGCATTTT. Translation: CASSLDGNQPQHF.

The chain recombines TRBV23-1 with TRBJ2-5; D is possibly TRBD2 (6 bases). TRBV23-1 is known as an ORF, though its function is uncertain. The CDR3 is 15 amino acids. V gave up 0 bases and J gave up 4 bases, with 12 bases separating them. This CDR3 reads CASSQSGQGGETQYF. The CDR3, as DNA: TGCGCCAGCAGTCAATCGGGTCAGGGAGGAGAGACCCAGTACTTC.

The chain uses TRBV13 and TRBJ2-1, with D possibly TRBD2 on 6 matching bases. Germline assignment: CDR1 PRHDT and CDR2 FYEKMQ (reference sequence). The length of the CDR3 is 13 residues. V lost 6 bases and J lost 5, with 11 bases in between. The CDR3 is CASSWTTNNEQFF. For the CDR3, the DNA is TGTGCCAGCAGTTGGACTACGAACAATGAGCAGTTCTTC.

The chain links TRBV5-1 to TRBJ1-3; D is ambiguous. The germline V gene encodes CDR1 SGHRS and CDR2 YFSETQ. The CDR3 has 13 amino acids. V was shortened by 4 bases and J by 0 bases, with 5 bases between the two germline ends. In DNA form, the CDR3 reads TGCGCCAGCAGCCCCGTCTCTGGAAACACCATATATTTT. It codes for CASSPVSGNTIYF.

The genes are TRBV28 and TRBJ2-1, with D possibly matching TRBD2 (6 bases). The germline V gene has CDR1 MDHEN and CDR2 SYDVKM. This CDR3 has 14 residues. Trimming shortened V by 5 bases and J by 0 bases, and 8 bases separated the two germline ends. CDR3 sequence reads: CASSRDFSYNEQFF. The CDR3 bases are TGTGCCAGCAGTCGGGACTTCTCCTACAATGAGCAGTTCTTC.

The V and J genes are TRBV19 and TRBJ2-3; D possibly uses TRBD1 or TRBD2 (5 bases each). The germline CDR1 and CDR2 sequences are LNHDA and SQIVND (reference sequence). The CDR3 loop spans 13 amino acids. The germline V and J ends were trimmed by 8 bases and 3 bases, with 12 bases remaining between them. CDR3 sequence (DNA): TGTGCCAGTCGGGGCAGCGCGACAGATACGCAGTATTTT. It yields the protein CASRGSATDTQYF.

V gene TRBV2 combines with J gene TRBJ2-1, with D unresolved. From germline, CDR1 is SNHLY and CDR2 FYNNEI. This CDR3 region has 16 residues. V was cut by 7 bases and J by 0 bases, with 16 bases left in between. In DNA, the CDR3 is TGTGCCAGCATTCTTGGTGGGGTCGGCTCCTACAATGAGCAGTTCTTC. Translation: CASILGGVGSYNEQFF.

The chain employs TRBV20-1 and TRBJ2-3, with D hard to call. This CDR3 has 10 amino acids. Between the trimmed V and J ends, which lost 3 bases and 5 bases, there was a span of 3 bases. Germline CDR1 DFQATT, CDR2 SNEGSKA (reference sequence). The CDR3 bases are TGCAGTGCTAGTAAAGATACGCAGTATTTT. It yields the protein CSASKDTQYF.

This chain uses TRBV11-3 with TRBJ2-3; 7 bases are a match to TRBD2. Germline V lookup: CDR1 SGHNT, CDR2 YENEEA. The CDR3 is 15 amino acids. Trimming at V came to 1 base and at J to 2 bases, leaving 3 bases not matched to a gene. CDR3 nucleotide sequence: TGTGCCAGCAGCTTAGCGGGGGGTACCACAGATACGCAGTATTTT. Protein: CASSLAGGTTDTQYF.

CDR3 in DNA: TGTGCCAGCAGGGGACTAGCGGGAGAGACCCAGTACTTC. As protein: CASRGLAGETQYF. This chain connects TRBV2 to TRBJ2-5; 12 bases align to TRBD2. CDR1 is SNHLY and CDR2 is FYNNEI in the germline V gene. V gave up 6 bases and J gave up 4 bases; unmatched junction bases: 0. The CDR3 is made up of 13 amino acids.

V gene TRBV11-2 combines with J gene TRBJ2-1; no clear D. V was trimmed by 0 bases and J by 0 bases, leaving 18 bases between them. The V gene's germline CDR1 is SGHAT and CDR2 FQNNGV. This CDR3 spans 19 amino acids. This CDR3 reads CASSLDTLATSSSYNEQFF. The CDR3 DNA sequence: TGTGCCAGCAGCTTAGATACCCTGGCGACCTCGAGCTCCTACAATGAGCAGTTCTTC.

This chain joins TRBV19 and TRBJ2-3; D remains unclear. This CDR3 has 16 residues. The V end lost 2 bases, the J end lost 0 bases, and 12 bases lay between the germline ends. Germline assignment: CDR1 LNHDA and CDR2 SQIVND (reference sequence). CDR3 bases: TGTGCCAGTAGTATAAGACCAACGACTAGCACAGATACGCAGTATTTT. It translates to CASSIRPTTSTDTQYF.

The CDR3 spells CASVWTGAVYEQYF. CDR3 nucleotides: TGTGCCAGCGTCTGGACAGGGGCGGTCTACGAGCAGTACTTC. V usage is TRBV6-1 and J usage is TRBJ2-7, with 9 bases aligning to TRBD1. Germline CDR1 and CDR2: MNHNS and SASEGT. The CDR3 spans 14 residues. After removal of 8 bases from V and 3 bases from J, the junction contained 8 bases not matched to a gene.

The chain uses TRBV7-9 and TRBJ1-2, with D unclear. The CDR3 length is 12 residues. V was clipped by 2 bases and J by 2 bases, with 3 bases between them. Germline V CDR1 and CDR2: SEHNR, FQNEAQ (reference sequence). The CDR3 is CASSLQNYGYTF. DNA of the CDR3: TGTGCCAGCAGCTTACAAAACTATGGCTACACCTTC.

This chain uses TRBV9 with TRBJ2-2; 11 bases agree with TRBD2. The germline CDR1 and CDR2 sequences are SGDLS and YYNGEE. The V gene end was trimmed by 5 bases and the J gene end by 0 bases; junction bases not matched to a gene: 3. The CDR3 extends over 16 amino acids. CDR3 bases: TGTGCCAGCAGTCCTAGCGGGAGGACGAACACCGGGGAGCTGTTTTTT. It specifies CASSPSGRTNTGELFF.

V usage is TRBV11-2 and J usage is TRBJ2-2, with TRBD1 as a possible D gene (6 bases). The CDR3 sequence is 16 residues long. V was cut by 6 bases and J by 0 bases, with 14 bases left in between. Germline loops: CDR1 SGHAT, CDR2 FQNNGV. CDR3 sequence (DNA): TGTGCCAGCAGTTATCAAGGGGGTTCGAACACCGGGGAGCTGTTTTTT. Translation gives CASSYQGGSNTGELFF. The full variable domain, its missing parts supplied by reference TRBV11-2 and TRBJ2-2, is EAGVAQSPRYKIIEKRQSVAFWCNPISGHATLYWYQQILGQGPKLLIQFQNNGVVDDSQLPKDRFSAERLKGVDSTLKIQPAKLEDSAVYLCASSYQGGSNTGELFFGEGSRLTVL.

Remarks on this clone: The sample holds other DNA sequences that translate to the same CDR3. The CDR3 DNA reads as TGTGCCAGCAGTTTAGGGGGAGGTTCCTACAATGAGCAGTTCTTC. As protein: CASSLGGGSYNEQFF. The chain employs TRBV27 and TRBJ2-1, with D maybe TRBD2 (6 bases). V was clipped by 2 bases and J by 1 base, with 9 bases between them. Germline V gene lookup returns CDR1 MNHEY and CDR2 SMNVEV (reference sequence). The CDR3 is made up of 15 amino acids.

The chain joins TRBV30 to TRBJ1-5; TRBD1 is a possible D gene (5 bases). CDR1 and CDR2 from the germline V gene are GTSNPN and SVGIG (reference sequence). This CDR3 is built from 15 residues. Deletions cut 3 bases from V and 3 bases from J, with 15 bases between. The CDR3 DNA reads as TGTGCCTGGAGGGGAACAGGAGGTGACAATCAGCCCCAGCATTTT. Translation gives CAWRGTGGDNQPQHF. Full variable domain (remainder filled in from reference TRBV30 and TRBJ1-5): SQTIHQWPATLVQPVGSPLSLECTVEGTSNPNLYWYRQAAGRGLQLLFYSVGIGQISSEVPQNLSASRPQDRQFILSSKKLLLSDSGFYLCAWRGTGGDNQPQHFGDGTRLSIL.

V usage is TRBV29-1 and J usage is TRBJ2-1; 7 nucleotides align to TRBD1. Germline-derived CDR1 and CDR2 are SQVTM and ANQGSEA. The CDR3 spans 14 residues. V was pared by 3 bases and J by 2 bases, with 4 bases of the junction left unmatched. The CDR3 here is CSVDRDRAYNEQFF. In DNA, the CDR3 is TGCAGCGTTGACCGGGACAGAGCCTACAATGAGCAGTTCTTC.

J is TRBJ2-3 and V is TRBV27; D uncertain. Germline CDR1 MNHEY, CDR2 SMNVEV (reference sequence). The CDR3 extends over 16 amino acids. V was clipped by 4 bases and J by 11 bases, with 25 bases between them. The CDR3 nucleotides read TGTGCCAGCAGTTCCTCCGTCCTTTCACAGATACGAGTGCAGTATTTT. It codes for CASSSSVLSQIRVQYF.

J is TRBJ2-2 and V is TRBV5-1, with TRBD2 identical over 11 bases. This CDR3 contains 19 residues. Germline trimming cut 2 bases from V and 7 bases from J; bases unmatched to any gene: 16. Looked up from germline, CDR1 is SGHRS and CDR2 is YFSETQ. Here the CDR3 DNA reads TGCGCCAGCAGCTTAGGACAGATCTTAGCGGGAGGGAACCTCGGGGAGCTGTTTTTT. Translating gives CASSLGQILAGGNLGELFF.

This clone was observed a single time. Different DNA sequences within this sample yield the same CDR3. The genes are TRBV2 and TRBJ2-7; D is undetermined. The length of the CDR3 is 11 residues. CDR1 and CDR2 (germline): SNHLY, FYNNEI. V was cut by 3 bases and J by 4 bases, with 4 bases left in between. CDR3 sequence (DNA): TGTGCCAGCAGTGACGGATACGAGCAGTACTTC. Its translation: CASSDGYEQYF. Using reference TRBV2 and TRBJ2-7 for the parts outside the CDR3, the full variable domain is EPEVTQTPSHQVTQMGQEVILRCVPISNHLYFYWYRQILGQKVEFLVSFYNNEISEKSEIFDDQFSVERPDGSNFTLKIRSTKLEDSAMYFCASSDGYEQYFGPGTRLTVT.

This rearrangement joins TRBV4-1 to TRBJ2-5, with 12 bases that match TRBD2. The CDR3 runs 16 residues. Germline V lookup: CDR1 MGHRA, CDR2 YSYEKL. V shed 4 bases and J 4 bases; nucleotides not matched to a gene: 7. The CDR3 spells CASSRRLAGVSETQYF. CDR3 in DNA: TGCGCCAGCAGCCGCCGACTAGCGGGAGTATCAGAGACCCAGTACTTC.

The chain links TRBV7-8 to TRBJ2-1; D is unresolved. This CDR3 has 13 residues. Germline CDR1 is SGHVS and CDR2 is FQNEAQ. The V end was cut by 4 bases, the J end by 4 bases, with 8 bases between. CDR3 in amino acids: CASSSLRYNEQFF. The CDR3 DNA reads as TGTGCCAGCAGCTCACTCCGGTACAATGAGCAGTTCTTC.